This T cell receptor beta chain came from a study of CD8+ T cells in alopecia areata. Study-wide context: Patients remained on tofacitinib for 6 to 18 months and then went 6 months without it.

Isolated RNA was reverse transcribed into cDNA used as the sequencing template. Sequencing was performed with immunoSEQ multiplex PCR; in TCRdb, only in-frame clones are kept and a portion is missing. The sample holds around 150,000 clones, around 71% seen once. Study-level findings and limits: Normal skin's resident alphabeta T cells are also sequenced in scalp samples.

In its sample, this clone was seen a few times. Its antigen is undetermined. The treatment: oral pan-JAK inhibitor, 5-10 mg twice daily. Peripheral blood samples and lesional scalp punch biopsies were obtained from alopecia areata patients. Germline V gene lookup returns CDR1 GTSNPN and CDR2 SVGIG (reference sequence). The V end was cut by 2 bases, the J end by 3 bases, with 6 bases between. The CDR3 spans 12 residues. The TCR was taken from a human donor with alopecia areata. Sequencing was performed on CD4+ T cells sorted from blood, taken at week 4, from a patient treated with tofacitinib. V gene TRBV30 combines with J gene TRBJ2-3; no reliable D call. The CDR3 reads CAWSYQTDTQYF. The DNA for the CDR3 is TGTGCCTGGAGTTATCAGACAGATACGCAGTATTTT.